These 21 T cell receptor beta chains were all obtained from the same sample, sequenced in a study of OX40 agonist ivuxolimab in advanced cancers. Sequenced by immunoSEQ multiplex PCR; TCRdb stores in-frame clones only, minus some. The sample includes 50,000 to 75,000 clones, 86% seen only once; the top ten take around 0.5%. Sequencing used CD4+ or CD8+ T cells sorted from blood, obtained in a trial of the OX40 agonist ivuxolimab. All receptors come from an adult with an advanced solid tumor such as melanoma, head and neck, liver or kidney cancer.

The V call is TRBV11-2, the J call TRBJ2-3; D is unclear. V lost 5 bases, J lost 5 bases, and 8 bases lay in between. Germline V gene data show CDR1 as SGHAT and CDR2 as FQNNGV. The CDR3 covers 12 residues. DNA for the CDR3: TGTGCCAGCAGCCCATCCGGAGATACGCAGTATTTT. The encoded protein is CASSPSGDTQYF.

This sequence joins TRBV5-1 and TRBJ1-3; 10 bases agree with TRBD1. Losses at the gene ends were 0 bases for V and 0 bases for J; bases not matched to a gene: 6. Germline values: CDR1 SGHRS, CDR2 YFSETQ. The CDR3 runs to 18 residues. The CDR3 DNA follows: TGCGCCAGCAGCTTGGCCGGGACAGGGGTAGGCTCTGGAAACACCATATATTTT. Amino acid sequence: CASSLAGTGVGSGNTIYF.

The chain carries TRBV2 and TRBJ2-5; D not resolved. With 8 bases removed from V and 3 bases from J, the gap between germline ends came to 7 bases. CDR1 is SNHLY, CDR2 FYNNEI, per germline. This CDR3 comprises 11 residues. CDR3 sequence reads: CASSSEETQYF. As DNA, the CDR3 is TGTGCCAGCTCTAGTGAAGAGACCCAGTACTTC.

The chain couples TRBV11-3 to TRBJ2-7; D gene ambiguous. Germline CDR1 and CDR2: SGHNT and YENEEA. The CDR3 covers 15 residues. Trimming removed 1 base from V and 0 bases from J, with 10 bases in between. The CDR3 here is CASSLGQGPSYEQYF. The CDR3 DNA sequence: TGTGCCAGCAGCTTAGGGCAAGGGCCCTCCTACGAGCAGTACTTC.

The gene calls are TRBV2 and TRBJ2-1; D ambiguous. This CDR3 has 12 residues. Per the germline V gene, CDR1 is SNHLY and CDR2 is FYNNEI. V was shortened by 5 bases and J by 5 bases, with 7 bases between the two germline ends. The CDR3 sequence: CASSMRDNEQFF. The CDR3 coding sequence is TGTGCCAGCAGTATGAGAGACAATGAGCAGTTCTTC.

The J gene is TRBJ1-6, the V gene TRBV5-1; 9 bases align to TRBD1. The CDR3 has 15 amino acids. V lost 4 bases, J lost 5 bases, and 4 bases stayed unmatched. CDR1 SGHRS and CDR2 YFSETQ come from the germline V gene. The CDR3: CASSTRTGDNSPLHF. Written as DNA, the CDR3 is TGCGCCAGCAGCACCCGGACAGGGGATAATTCACCCCTCCACTTT.

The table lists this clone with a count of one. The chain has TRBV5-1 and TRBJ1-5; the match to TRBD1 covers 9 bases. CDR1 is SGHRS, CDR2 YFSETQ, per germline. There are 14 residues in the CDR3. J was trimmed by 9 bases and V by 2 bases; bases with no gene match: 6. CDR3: CASSLGQGNMPQHF. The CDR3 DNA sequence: TGCGCCAGCAGCTTAGGACAGGGGAATATGCCCCAGCATTTT.

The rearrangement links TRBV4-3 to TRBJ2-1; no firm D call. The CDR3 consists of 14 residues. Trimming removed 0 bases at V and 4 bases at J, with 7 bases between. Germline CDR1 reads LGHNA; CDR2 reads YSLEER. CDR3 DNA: TGCGCCAGCAGCCAAGAACCGGGTTACAATGAGCAGTTCTTC. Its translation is CASSQEPGYNEQFF.

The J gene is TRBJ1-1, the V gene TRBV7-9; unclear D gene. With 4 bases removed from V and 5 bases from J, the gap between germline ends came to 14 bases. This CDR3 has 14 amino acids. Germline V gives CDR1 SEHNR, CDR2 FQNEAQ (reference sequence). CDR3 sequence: CASSSLGSDTEAFF. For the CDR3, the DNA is TGTGCCAGCAGCTCCCTTGGAAGTGATACTGAAGCTTTCTTT.

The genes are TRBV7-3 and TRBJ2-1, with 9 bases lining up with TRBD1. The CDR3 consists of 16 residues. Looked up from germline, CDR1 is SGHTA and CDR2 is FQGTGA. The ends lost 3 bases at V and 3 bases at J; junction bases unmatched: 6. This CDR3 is CASSFFAGQGYNEQFF. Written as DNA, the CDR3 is TGTGCCAGCAGCTTTTTCGCGGGACAGGGCTACAATGAGCAGTTCTTC.

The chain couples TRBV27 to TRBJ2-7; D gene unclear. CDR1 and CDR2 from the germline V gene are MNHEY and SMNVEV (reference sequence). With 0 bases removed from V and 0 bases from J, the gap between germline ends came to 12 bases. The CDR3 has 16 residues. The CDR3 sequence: CASSLSGGLSSYEQYF. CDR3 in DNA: TGTGCCAGCAGTTTATCGGGCGGTTTAAGCTCCTACGAGCAGTACTTC.

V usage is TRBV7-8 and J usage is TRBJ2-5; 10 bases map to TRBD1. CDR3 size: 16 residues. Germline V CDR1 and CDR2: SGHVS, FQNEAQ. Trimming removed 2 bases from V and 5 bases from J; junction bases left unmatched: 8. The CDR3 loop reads CASSLPGTGAWETQYF. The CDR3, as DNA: TGTGCCAGCAGCTTACCAGGGACAGGGGCGTGGGAGACCCAGTACTTC.

CDR3 residues: CASSLGLPGYEQYF. The DNA of the CDR3 is TGCGCCAGCAGCTTGGGACTACCGGGGTACGAGCAGTACTTC. The V call is TRBV5-1, the J call TRBJ2-7, with D possibly TRBD2 on 5 matching bases. Between the trimmed V and J ends, which lost 0 bases and 4 bases, there was a span of 11 bases. Germline lookup yields CDR1 SGHRS and CDR2 YFSETQ. This CDR3 has 14 amino acids.

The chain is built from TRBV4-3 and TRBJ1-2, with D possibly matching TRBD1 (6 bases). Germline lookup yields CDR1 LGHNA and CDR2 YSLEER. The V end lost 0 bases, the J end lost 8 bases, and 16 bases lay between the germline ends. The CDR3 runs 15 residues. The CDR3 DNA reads TGCGCCAGCAGCCAAGATTGGGGGGGGGCGCGGGGCTACACCTTC. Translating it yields CASSQDWGGARGYTF.

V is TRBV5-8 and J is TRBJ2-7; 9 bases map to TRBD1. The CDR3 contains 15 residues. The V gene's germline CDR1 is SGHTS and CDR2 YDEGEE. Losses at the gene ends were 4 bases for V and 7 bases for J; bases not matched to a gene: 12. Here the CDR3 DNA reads TGTGCCAGCAGCAGGGGACAGGGAAACGCGGGGGAGCAGTACTTC. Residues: CASSRGQGNAGEQYF.

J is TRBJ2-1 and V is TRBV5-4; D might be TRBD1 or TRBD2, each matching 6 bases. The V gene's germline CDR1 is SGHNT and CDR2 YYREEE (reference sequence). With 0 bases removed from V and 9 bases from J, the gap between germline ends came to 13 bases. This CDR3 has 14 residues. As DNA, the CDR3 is TGTGCCAGCAGCTTGGGTCCGGGGGCGCGTGAGCAGTTCTTC. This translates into CASSLGPGAREQFF.

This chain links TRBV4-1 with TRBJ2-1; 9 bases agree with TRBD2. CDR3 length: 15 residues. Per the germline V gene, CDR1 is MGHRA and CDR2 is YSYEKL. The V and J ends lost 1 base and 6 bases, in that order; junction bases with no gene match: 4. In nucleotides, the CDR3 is TGCGCCAGCAGCCAAGGTAGCGGGAGTGGCAATGAGCAGTTCTTC. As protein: CASSQGSGSGNEQFF.

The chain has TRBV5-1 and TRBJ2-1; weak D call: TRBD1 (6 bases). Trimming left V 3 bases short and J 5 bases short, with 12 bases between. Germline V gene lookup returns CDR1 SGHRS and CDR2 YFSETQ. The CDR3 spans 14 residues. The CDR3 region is CASSSGGHHNEQFF. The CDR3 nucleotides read TGCGCCAGCAGCTCTGGGGGCCACCACAATGAGCAGTTCTTC.

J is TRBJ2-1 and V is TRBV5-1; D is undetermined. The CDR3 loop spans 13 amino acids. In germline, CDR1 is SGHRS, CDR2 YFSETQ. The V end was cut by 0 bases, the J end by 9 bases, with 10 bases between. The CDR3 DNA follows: TGCGCCAGCAGCTTGGTGGTAGTCGGTGAGCAGTTCTTC. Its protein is CASSLVVVGEQFF.

The CDR3 spells CASRGAAGVETQYF. The DNA for the CDR3 is TGTGCCAGCAGGGGAGCGGCGGGAGTAGAGACCCAGTACTTC. The V call is TRBV6-1, the J call TRBJ2-5; 7 bases map to TRBD2. Germline lookup yields CDR1 MNHNS and CDR2 SASEGT. CDR3 length: 14 residues. The V segment lost 6 bases and the J segment 4 bases; nucleotides outside the gene matches: 8.

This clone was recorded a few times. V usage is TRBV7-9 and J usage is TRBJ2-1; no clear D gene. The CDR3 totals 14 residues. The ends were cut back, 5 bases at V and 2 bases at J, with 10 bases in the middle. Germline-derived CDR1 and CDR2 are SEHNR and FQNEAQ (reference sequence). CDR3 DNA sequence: TGTGCCAGCAGCCCATTTAGGGCCTACAATGAGCAGTTCTTC. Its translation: CASSPFRAYNEQFF.